This TCR beta chain comes out of a study of control samples from healthy donors and cancer patients. The protocol was immunoSEQ multiplex PCR, while the TCRdb copy is restricted to in-frame clones and leaves out a portion. In the table there are 65,000 to 100,000 clones, 90% to 95% of which are singletons. V dropped 0 bases and J dropped 5; count of bases not matched to a gene: 3. From germline, CDR1 is SGHDN and CDR2 FVKESK. The CDR3 extends over 14 amino acids. The sample comprised blood. The sequence derives from a man aged 45-60 years in good health. This sequence joins TRBV14 and TRBJ1-1; 7 bases are shared with TRBD1. Here the CDR3 DNA reads TGTGCCAGCAGCCAAGATTGGGACAGAACTGAAGCTTTCTTT. This translates into CASSQDWDRTEAFF.